One and the same sample provided the 22 T cell receptor beta chains below, sequenced in a study of monozygotic twins with inflammatory bowel disease. TCRdb reprocessed the 5' RACE reads and keeps a single row for each CDR3 protein, giving no DNA. The listing records some 150,000 distinct CDR3 sequences. Sequencing was performed on blood. Source of these receptors: a human donor with ulcerative colitis or Crohn's disease, or a healthy co-twin of an affected twin (not recorded which).

V and J are TRBV24-1 and TRBJ1-2; there is no DNA to check the TCRdb D call of TRBD1. Germline-derived CDR1 and CDR2 are KGHDR and SFDVKD. The CDR3 is 13 residues long. The chain's CDR3 is CATSESGSYGYTF.

The gene calls are TRBV20-1 and TRBJ2-3; TCRdb selects TRBD2, and the lack of DNA leaves this call unchecked. Germline V gene data show CDR1 as DFQATT and CDR2 as SNEGSKA (reference sequence). This CDR3 has 16 residues. CDR3 sequence reads: CSAHLSAGTPTDTQYF.

The chain links TRBV5-6 to TRBJ2-7. Germline V gene data show CDR1 as SGHDT and CDR2 as YYEEEE. This CDR3 has 16 residues. CDR3 amino acids: CASSLGPAGGSYEQYF.

The chain is built from TRBV10-3 and TRBJ2-5. Germline CDR1 ENHRY, CDR2 SYGVKD. CDR3 length equals 15 residues. CDR3 residues: CAISESRTVQETQYF.

The rearrangement links TRBV6-2 or TRBV6-3 to TRBJ2-4. The V gene's germline CDR1 is MNHEY and CDR2 SVGEGT. The CDR3 consists of 13 residues. The CDR3 reads CASSSSSADIQYF.

The rearrangement uses TRBV5-1 and TRBJ1-2; TCRdb selects TRBD1, and the lack of DNA leaves this call unchecked. CDR1 SGHRS and CDR2 YFSETQ come from the germline V gene. The CDR3 is 15 residues long. This chain's CDR3 is CASSLEATGTFGYTF.

This chain joins TRBV7-8 and TRBJ1-5; TCRdb's D gene call, TRBD1, goes unchecked for lack of DNA. The CDR3 runs to 15 residues. The germline CDR1 and CDR2 sequences are SGHVS and FQNEAQ. The CDR3 sequence: CASSLTGSGNQPQHF. Looking up the rest from reference TRBV7-8 and TRBJ1-5 gives the full variable domain: GAGVSQSPRYKVAKRGQDVALRCDPISGHVSLFWYQQALGQGPEFLTYFQNEAQLDKSGLPSDRFFAERPEGSVSTLKIQRTQQEDSAVYLCASSLTGSGNQPQHFGDGTRLSIL.

The rearrangement links TRBV7-2 to TRBJ2-7; the D call from TCRdb, TRBD1, cannot be confirmed without DNA. The germline V gene encodes CDR1 SGHTA and CDR2 FQGNSA. This CDR3 region has 16 residues. CDR3 protein: CASSRTDRGSSYEQYF.

The CDR3 sequence is CASSHGGNEQFF. The chain has TRBV3-1 and TRBJ2-1; TCRdb lists TRBD1, though no DNA is available to test this call. Germline CDR1 LGHDT, CDR2 YNNKEL (reference sequence). The CDR3 consists of 12 residues.

The CDR3 here is CASSVATGELFF. The J gene is TRBJ2-2, the V gene TRBV9. The CDR3 runs 12 residues. Germline V CDR1 and CDR2: SGDLS, YYNGEE.

This sequence joins TRBV20-1 and TRBJ2-7. The CDR3 spans 13 residues. Germline values: CDR1 DFQATT, CDR2 SNEGSKA (reference sequence). CDR3 sequence: CSASKDSTYEQYF.

The rearrangement joins TRBV10-3 to TRBJ2-5. Per germline, CDR1 ENHRY and CDR2 SYGVKD. The CDR3 runs 13 residues. The CDR3 loop is CAISESGKETQYF.

The V gene is TRBV7-3, the J gene TRBJ1-2; TCRdb outputs TRBD1, but without DNA this stays unchecked. Germline loops: CDR1 SGHTA, CDR2 FQGTGA. The CDR3 consists of 14 residues. The CDR3 region is CASSPSRGGDGYTF.

This chain connects TRBV5-1 to TRBJ2-3; TCRdb indicates TRBD2, and absent DNA this call remains unverified. The CDR3 loop spans 15 amino acids. The V gene's germline CDR1 is SGHRS and CDR2 YFSETQ. CDR3 sequence: CASSTSSGSADTQYF.

V and J are TRBV5-6 and TRBJ1-5; TCRdb's D call of TRBD1 is untestable without DNA. This CDR3 spans 15 amino acids. Germline lookup yields CDR1 SGHDT and CDR2 YYEEEE. This CDR3 is CASSFRDPSNQPQHF.

This chain links TRBV7-2 with TRBJ2-5. The CDR3 contains 12 residues. Germline V CDR1 and CDR2: SGHTA, FQGNSA. The CDR3 protein is CASSPPSETQYF.

This CDR3 is CASSEWGETDTQYF. This chain links TRBV7-6 with TRBJ2-3; the D gene TCRdb calls, TRBD1, cannot be checked with no DNA. CDR3 length: 14 residues. Germline values: CDR1 SGHVS, CDR2 FNYEAQ.

V is TRBV7-9 and J is TRBJ1-2; with no DNA, the TCRdb D assignment of TRBD1 cannot be verified. The CDR3 is 15 residues long. CDR1 SEHNR and CDR2 FQNEAQ come from the germline V gene (reference sequence). This CDR3 reads CASSLPGQGFGGYTF.

This chain uses TRBV25-1 with TRBJ1-3. Germline CDR1 and CDR2: MGHDK and SYGVNS. The CDR3 is made up of 18 amino acids. This CDR3 is CASSEFRSRSASGNTIYF.

J is TRBJ2-1 and V is TRBV5-6; the TRBD2 assignment by TCRdb is unverifiable without DNA. Germline V lookup: CDR1 SGHDT, CDR2 YYEEEE. The CDR3 sequence is 18 residues long. CDR3 amino acids: CASSRGGTSGVSYNEQFF.

The CDR3 sequence: CASSFEPGQPQHF. V usage is TRBV7-3 and J usage is TRBJ1-5; TCRdb reports TRBD1, a call that lacks DNA to check it against. In germline, CDR1 is SGHTA, CDR2 FQGTGA. The CDR3 consists of 13 residues. The whole variable domain, filled in from reference TRBV7-3 and TRBJ1-5, reads GAGVSQTPSNKVTEKGKYVELRCDPISGHTALYWYRQSLGQGPEFLIYFQGTGAADDSGLPNDRFFAVRPEGSVSTLKIQRTERGDSAVYLCASSFEPGQPQHFGDGTRLSIL.

This chain uses TRBV12-3 or TRBV12-4 with TRBJ1-1. This CDR3 spans 15 amino acids. This CDR3 reads CASSLGLGMNTEAFF.